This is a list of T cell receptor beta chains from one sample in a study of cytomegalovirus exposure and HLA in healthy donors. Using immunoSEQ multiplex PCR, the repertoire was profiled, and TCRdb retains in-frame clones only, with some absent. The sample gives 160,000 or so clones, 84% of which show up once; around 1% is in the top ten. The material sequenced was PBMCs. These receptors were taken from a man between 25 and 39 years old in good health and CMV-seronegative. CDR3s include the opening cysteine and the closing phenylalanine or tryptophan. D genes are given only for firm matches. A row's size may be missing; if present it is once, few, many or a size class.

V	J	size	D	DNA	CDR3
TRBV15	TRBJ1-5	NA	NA	TGTGCCACCAGCAGAGAAACAGGGCAGCCCCAGCATTTT	CATSRETGQPQHF
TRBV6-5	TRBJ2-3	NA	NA	TGTGCCAGCAGTCGGGGGTCAGATACGCAGTATTTT	CASSRGSDTQYF
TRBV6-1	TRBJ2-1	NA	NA	TGTGCCAGCAGTGAAGTTCGGCAGGGGACCAATGAGCAGTTCTTC	CASSEVRQGTNEQFF
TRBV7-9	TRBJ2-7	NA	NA	TGTGCCAGCAGCCCGGACAGAAACTACGAGCAGTACTTC	CASSPDRNYEQYF
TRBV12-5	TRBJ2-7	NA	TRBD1	TGTGCTAGTGGTCTTGGGGACAGGGGCGACGAGCAGTACTTC	CASGLGDRGDEQYF
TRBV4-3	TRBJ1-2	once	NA	TGCGCCAGCAGCCAAGATTCAGCAGGGGACGGAACCTATGGCTACACCTTC	CASSQDSAGDGTYGYTF
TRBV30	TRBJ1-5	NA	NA	TGTGCCTGGAGTGAAGGGGGAGGCAATCAGCCCCAGCATTTT	CAWSEGGGNQPQHF
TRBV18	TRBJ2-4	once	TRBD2	TGTGCCAGCTCACCGCAACAGACAGCCGGGGGGAACATTCAGTACTTC	CASSPQQTAGGNIQYF
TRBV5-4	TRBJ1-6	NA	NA	TGTGCCAGCAGCCCTAGCCCGGACAGATATAATTCACCCCTCCACTTT	CASSPSPDRYNSPLHF
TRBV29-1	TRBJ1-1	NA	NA	TGCAGCGTTCCAGGGTATGGCACTGAAGCTTTCTTT	CSVPGYGTEAFF
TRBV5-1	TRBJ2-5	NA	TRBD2	TGCGCCAGCAGTACAGCGGGGGGGCAAGAGACCCAGTACTTC	CASSTAGGQETQYF
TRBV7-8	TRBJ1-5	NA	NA	TGTGCCAGCAGCTTAGAGTTTGGCAGTTATAGCAATCAGCCCCAGCATTTT	CASSLEFGSYSNQPQHF
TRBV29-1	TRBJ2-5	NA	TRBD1	TGCAGCGTTGAGAGACCAGGCGGGACAGGGGACGAGACCCAGTACTTC	CSVERPGGTGDETQYF
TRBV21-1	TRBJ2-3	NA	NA	TGTGCCAGCAGCAATACCGGGACTAGCGGGAGGGCGGGGACAGATACGCAGTATTTT	CASSNTGTSGRAGTDTQYF
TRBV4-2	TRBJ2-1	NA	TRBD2	TGTGCCAGCAGCCGACGACTAGCGGGAGGGTTCAATGAGCAGTTCTTC	CASSRRLAGGFNEQFF
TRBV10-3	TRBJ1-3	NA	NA	TGTGCCATCAGCCCCCCTTCCTCTGGAAACACCATATATTTT	CAISPPSSGNTIYF
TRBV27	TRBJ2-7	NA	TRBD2	TGTGCCAGCAAAGCTAGCGGGACCGACGAGCAGTACTTC	CASKASGTDEQYF
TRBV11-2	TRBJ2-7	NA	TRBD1	TGTGCCAGCAGCTCTGGGACAGGGGGCTCCTACGAGCAGTACTTC	CASSSGTGGSYEQYF
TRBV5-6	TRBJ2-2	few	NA	TGTGCCAGCAGCTTGGACCGGACCGGGGAGCTGTTTTTT	CASSLDRTGELFF
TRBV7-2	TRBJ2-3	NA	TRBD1	TGTGCCAGCAGTTCCGGGACAGGGAGCCTCTTCACAGATACGCAGTATTTT	CASSSGTGSLFTDTQYF
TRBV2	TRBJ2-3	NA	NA	TGTGCCAGCAGTGAATTGCGTAAGGGGCTGGATACGCAGTATTTT	CASSELRKGLDTQYF
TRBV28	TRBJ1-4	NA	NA	TGTGCCAGCAGTTCTCTTGCAACTAATGAAAAACTGTTTTTT	CASSSLATNEKLFF
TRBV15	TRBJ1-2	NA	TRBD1	TGTGCCACCAGCAGCTTTCCCCAGGGACAGGAGTCCTATGGCTACACCTTC	CATSSFPQGQESYGYTF
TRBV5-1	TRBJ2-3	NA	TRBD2	TGCGCCAGCAGCACGAGTCCGCGGGGGGTCCCCCCAGATACGCAGTATTTT	CASSTSPRGVPPDTQYF
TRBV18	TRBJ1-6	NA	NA	TGTGCCAGCTCACCCCTCAGGGTTACGGGCTCACCCCTCCACTTT	CASSPLRVTGSPLHF
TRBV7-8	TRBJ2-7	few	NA	TGTGCCAGCAGCTTAGAGTACAGCATTTTACGGTACTTC	CASSLEYSILRYF
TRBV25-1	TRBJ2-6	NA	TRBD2	TGTGCCTCCGGGGGGGGCGCTGGGGCCAACGTCCTGACTTTC	CASGGGAGANVLTF
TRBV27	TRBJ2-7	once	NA	TGTGCCAGCAGTTCTTACCGGACTAGGGGGGTCTACGAGCAGTACTTC	CASSSYRTRGVYEQYF
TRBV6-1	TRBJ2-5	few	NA	TGTGCCAGCAGTGTACGGGATCAAGAGACCCAGTACTTC	CASSVRDQETQYF
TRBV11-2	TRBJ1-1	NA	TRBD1	TGTGCCAGCAGCTTAGTGACAGGGTACGATGAAGCTTTCTTT	CASSLVTGYDEAFF
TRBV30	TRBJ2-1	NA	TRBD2	TGTGCCGGACAACTACGTCGGCTAGCGGGGCCTCACAATGAGCAGTTCTTC	CAGQLRRLAGPHNEQFF
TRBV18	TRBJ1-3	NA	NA	TGTGCCAGCTCACCGAGTTCCTTCTCTGGAAACACCATATATTTT	CASSPSSFSGNTIYF
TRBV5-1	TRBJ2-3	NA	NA	TGCGCCAGCAGCGTAGGGACTTCAGGAGGGGAAGATACGCAGTATTTT	CASSVGTSGGEDTQYF
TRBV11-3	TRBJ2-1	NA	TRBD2	TGTGCCAGCAGCTCGGGGACTAGCGGGAGGCATGAGCAGTTCTTC	CASSSGTSGRHEQFF
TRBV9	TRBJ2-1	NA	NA	TGTGCCAGCAGTCGAACCAGGGATCCCCCCCGAAGCAATGAGCAGTTCTTC	CASSRTRDPPRSNEQFF
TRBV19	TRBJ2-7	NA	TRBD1	TGTGCCAGTAGTTCCCGACAGGGTGGGGGTCGAGAGCAGTACTTC	CASSSRQGGGREQYF
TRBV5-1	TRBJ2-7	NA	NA	TGCGCCAGCAGCGCCCTCAGGTTATACGAGCAGTACTTC	CASSALRLYEQYF
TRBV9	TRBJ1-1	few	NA	TGTGCCAGCAGCGTCTCTGCGGGGACTGAAGCTTTCTTT	CASSVSAGTEAFF
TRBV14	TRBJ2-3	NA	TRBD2	TGTGCCAGCAGCCCCGGACTAGTGGGGCGTACGCAGTATTTT	CASSPGLVGRTQYF
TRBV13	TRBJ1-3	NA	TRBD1	TGTGCCAGCAGCTCAACGTGGGACAGATTTCTCTCTGGAAACACCATATATTTT	CASSSTWDRFLSGNTIYF
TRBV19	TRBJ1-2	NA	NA	TGTGCCAGTAGTGAGGGAGGGTATGGCTACACCTTC	CASSEGGYGYTF
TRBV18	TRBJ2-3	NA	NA	TGTGCCAGCTCAGTAGCGGAAAGCACAGATACGCAGTATTTT	CASSVAESTDTQYF
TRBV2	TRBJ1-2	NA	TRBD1	TGTGCCAGCAGGAGGGAAGGACAGGTCTATGGCTACACCTTC	CASRREGQVYGYTF
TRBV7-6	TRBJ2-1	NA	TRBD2	TGTGCCAGCAGCAACCCACTAGCGGACTCCTACAATGAGCAGTTCTTC	CASSNPLADSYNEQFF
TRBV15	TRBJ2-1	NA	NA	TGTGCCACCAGCAGAGAGCTTAGAATAACGGGGTACAATGAGCAGTTCTTC	CATSRELRITGYNEQFF
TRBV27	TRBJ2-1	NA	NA	TGTGCCAGCCGCTCCCAGGGGCGTACCTACAATGAGCAGTTCTTC	CASRSQGRTYNEQFF
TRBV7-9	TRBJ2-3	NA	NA	TGTGCCAGCAGCTTAACGAACGGGGATACGCAGTATTTT	CASSLTNGDTQYF
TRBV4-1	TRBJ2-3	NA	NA	TGCGCCAGCAGCCTAGGTGACGAGGTAGATACGCAGTATTTT	CASSLGDEVDTQYF
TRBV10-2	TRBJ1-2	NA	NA	TGCGCCAGCAGTGAGTCAAGACTTGTATACTATGGCTACACCTTC	CASSESRLVYYGYTF